Listed below are T cell receptor beta chains from one sample, sequenced in a study of human T cells and chemical hapten exposure. TCRdb reanalysed the RACE reads using MiXCR and keeps one entry per CDR3 protein. The table shows about 96,000 distinct CDR3 sequences, with 9.3% occurring only once. The sequenced sample was whole blood, obtained in connection with sensitization to the hapten diphenylcyclopropenone (DPC). The source is a middle-aged woman with alopecia areata. Some clones in this sample may be carry-over from other donors' samples. CDR3s include the opening cysteine and the closing phenylalanine or tryptophan. D genes are given only for firm matches. Clone size is not always given. Where it is, it says once, few, many or a class for expanded clones.

j_call: TRBJ2-7
v_call: TRBV30
d_call: -
clone_size: many
cdr3_nt: TGTGCCTGGACGCTGGGCTACGAGCAGTACTTC
cdr3_aa: CAWTLGYEQYF

j_call: TRBJ2-2
v_call: TRBV28
d_call: TRBD1
clone_size: -
cdr3_nt: TGTGCCAGCACTGAATCCGGGACAGGGATCGGGGAGCTGTTTTTT
cdr3_aa: CASTESGTGIGELFF

j_call: TRBJ1-1
v_call: TRBV28
d_call: -
clone_size: few
cdr3_nt: TGTGCCAGCAGTTCAAGAGTGGGGAACACTGAAGCTTTCTTT
cdr3_aa: CASSSRVGNTEAFF

j_call: TRBJ1-6
v_call: TRBV2
d_call: TRBD1
clone_size: few
cdr3_nt: TGTGCCAGCAGCTGGGGACAGGGGCGCTCGAATTCACCCCTCCACTTT
cdr3_aa: CASSWGQGRSNSPLHF

j_call: TRBJ1-1
v_call: TRBV6-6
d_call: TRBD1
clone_size: many
cdr3_nt: TGTGCCAGCAGTTACCGGACAGGCAATGAAGCTTTCTTT
cdr3_aa: CASSYRTGNEAFF

j_call: TRBJ2-1
v_call: TRBV12-3/TRBV12-4
d_call: -
clone_size: many
cdr3_nt: TGTGCCAGCAGTTTACAGGGGCATGAGCAGTTCTTC
cdr3_aa: CASSLQGHEQFF

j_call: TRBJ2-2
v_call: TRBV20-1
d_call: -
clone_size: many
cdr3_nt: TGCAGTGCTAGTGCGGACTCCCACACCGGGGAGCTGTTTTTT
cdr3_aa: CSASADSHTGELFF

j_call: TRBJ2-1
v_call: TRBV28
d_call: -
clone_size: few
cdr3_nt: TGTGCCAGCAGTTCCCCAGGGGCGGATGAGCAGTTCTTC
cdr3_aa: CASSSPGADEQFF

j_call: TRBJ2-3
v_call: TRBV27
d_call: TRBD1
clone_size: many
cdr3_nt: TGTGCCAGCAGTAGCCGGGACAGGGGTTCTAGCACAGATACGCAGTATTTT
cdr3_aa: CASSSRDRGSSTDTQYF

j_call: TRBJ2-3
v_call: TRBV28
d_call: TRBD2
clone_size: -
cdr3_nt: TGTGCCACCGCGGGGGGGGCAAATACGCAGTATTTT
cdr3_aa: CATAGGANTQYF

j_call: TRBJ1-2
v_call: TRBV12-3/TRBV12-4
d_call: TRBD1
clone_size: many
cdr3_nt: TGTGCCAGCAGTTTCGACAGGGTGGGGTATGGCTACACCTTC
cdr3_aa: CASSFDRVGYGYTF

j_call: TRBJ2-7
v_call: TRBV28
d_call: TRBD1
clone_size: many
cdr3_nt: TGTGCCAGCAGTCCCGGGACAGACTACGAGCAGTACTTC
cdr3_aa: CASSPGTDYEQYF

j_call: TRBJ2-6
v_call: TRBV7-3
d_call: -
clone_size: many
cdr3_nt: TGTGCCAGCAGCCTACGGGACATCTACTCTGGGGCCAACGTCCTGACTTTC
cdr3_aa: CASSLRDIYSGANVLTF

j_call: TRBJ1-4
v_call: TRBV6-6
d_call: -
clone_size: -
cdr3_nt: TGTGCCAGCAGTTACCGGGGGGACGGAGAAAAACTGTTTTTT
cdr3_aa: CASSYRGDGEKLFF

j_call: TRBJ2-1
v_call: TRBV28
d_call: -
clone_size: many
cdr3_nt: TGTGCCAGCATCCATCCTAGGGAGTTCTTC
cdr3_aa: CASIHPREFF

j_call: TRBJ2-7
v_call: TRBV28
d_call: -
clone_size: few
cdr3_nt: TGTGCCAGCAGTTTGGGTGGATGGACTACCACCTACGAGCAGTACTTC
cdr3_aa: CASSLGGWTTTYEQYF

j_call: TRBJ2-5
v_call: TRBV5-1
d_call: -
clone_size: few
cdr3_nt: TGCGCCAGCAGCTTGGTAGGAGAGGGCCAAGAGACCCAGTACTTC
cdr3_aa: CASSLVGEGQETQYF